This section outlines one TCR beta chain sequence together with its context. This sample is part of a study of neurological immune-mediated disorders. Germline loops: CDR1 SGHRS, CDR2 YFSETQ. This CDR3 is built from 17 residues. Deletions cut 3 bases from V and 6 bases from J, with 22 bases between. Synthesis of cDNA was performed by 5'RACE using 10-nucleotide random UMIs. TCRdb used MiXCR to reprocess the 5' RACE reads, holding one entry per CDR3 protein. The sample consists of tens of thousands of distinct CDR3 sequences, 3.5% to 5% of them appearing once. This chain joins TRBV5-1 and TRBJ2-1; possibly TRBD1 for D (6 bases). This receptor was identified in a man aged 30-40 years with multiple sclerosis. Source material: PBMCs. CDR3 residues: CASSWAGAGAQANEQFF. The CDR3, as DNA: TGCGCCAGCAGCTGGGCAGGGGCGGGTGCTCAGGCCAATGAGCAGTTCTTC.